A selection of T cell receptor beta chains follows, all from one sample in a study of blood T cell repertoires in COVID-19. TCRdb keeps only in-frame clones here, not all; method: immunoSEQ multiplex PCR. This table holds approximately 260,000 clones, about 86% found once. Material: peripheral blood. The receptors stem from a man aged 18 to 30 with active or convalescent COVID-19. The CDR3 runs from the conserved cysteine through the conserved F or W. A D gene is named only where the DNA matches it firmly. The size entry is marked missing in some rows and otherwise reads once, few, many or a size class.

clone size	J gene	V gene	D gene	CDR3 protein	CDR3 DNA
NA	TRBJ1-1	TRBV5-1	NA	CASSSTAMNTEAFF	TGCGCCAGCAGCTCAACAGCCATGAACACTGAAGCTTTCTTT
NA	TRBJ1-4	TRBV2	TRBD1	CASSATGATNEKLFF	TGTGCCAGCAGTGCAACAGGGGCAACTAATGAAAAACTGTTTTTT
NA	TRBJ2-3	TRBV30	NA	CAWIPSGISQYF	TGTGCCTGGATCCCCTCCGGGATCTCGCAGTATTTT
NA	TRBJ2-6	TRBV5-1	NA	CASSLDATGANVLTF	TGCGCCAGCAGCTTGGATGCGACTGGGGCCAACGTCCTGACTTTC
NA	TRBJ1-1	TRBV6-4	NA	CASREFVEGTTEAFF	TGTGCCAGCAGAGAGTTTGTAGAGGGCACCACTGAAGCTTTCTTT
NA	TRBJ1-6	TRBV7-2	NA	CASSLPRRYNSPLHF	TGTGCCAGCAGCCTTCCAAGGAGGTATAATTCACCCCTCCACTTT
NA	TRBJ1-2	TRBV5-1	NA	CASSLASWGYTF	TGCGCCAGCAGCTTAGCTAGTTGGGGCTACACCTTC
NA	TRBJ2-7	TRBV3-1/TRBV3-2	NA	CASSSIGLGEQYF	TGTGCCAGCAGCTCGATTGGACTCGGCGAGCAGTACTTC
NA	TRBJ2-5	TRBV5-1	TRBD2	CASSRSSSGEETQYF	TGCGCCAGCAGCAGGTCCTCTAGCGGGGAAGAGACCCAGTACTTC
NA	TRBJ1-1	TRBV28	NA	CARSRAGDTEAFF	TGTGCCAGGAGCAGGGCGGGGGACACTGAAGCTTTCTTT
NA	TRBJ1-4	TRBV20-1	NA	CSATNEKLFF	TGCAGTGCTACAAATGAAAAACTGTTTTTT
NA	TRBJ1-2	TRBV14	NA	CASSQDRAGRGGYTF	TGTGCCAGCAGCCAAGATCGGGCCGGGAGGGGTGGCTACACCTTC
NA	TRBJ2-3	TRBV13	NA	CASTNTDTQYF	TGTGCCAGCACCAACACAGATACGCAGTATTTT
NA	TRBJ2-3	TRBV6-2/TRBV6-3	NA	CASSSGSQYF	TGTGCCAGCAGTTCGGGGTCGCAGTATTTT
NA	TRBJ1-6	TRBV2	TRBD1	CASRGFDRANGNSPLHF	TGTGCCAGCCGGGGATTCGACAGGGCAAATGGTAATTCACCCCTCCACTTT
NA	TRBJ2-5	TRBV7-9	NA	CASSFGKHQETQYF	TGTGCCAGCAGCTTCGGGAAACACCAAGAGACCCAGTACTTC
NA	TRBJ2-4	TRBV7-9	NA	CASSLGGVGTKNIQYF	TGTGCCAGCAGCTTAGGGGGGGTTGGAACCAAAAACATTCAGTACTTC
NA	TRBJ1-4	TRBV27	TRBD1	CASSLTQGVGKLFF	TGTGCCAGCAGTTTAACACAGGGGGTTGGAAAACTGTTTTTT
NA	TRBJ2-7	TRBV3-1/TRBV3-2	NA	CARKRPHEQYF	TGTGCCCGAAAGCGTCCCCACGAGCAGTACTTC
NA	TRBJ1-4	TRBV3-1/TRBV3-2	NA	CASSQDRGSLGEKLFF	TGTGCCAGCAGCCAAGATCGGGGATCCCTGGGTGAAAAACTGTTTTTT
NA	TRBJ1-1	TRBV2	NA	CASSTQGRDTEAFF	TGTGCCAGCAGTACACAGGGAAGGGACACTGAAGCTTTCTTT
NA	TRBJ1-2	TRBV30	TRBD1	CAWRAGQANYGYTF	TGTGCCTGGAGAGCGGGACAGGCTAACTATGGCTACACCTTC
few	TRBJ2-7	TRBV4-1	NA	CASSQEPDGPYEQYF	TGCGCCAGCAGCCAAGAACCAGATGGGCCCTACGAGCAGTACTTC
NA	TRBJ2-2	TRBV12-3/TRBV12-4	NA	CASSLLNTGELFF	TGTGCCAGCAGTCTTCTGAACACCGGGGAGCTGTTTTTT
NA	TRBJ2-1	TRBV3-1/TRBV3-2	TRBD2	CASSRGASGGFYNEQFF	TGTGCCAGCAGCCGGGGGGCAAGCGGGGGTTTTTACAATGAGCAGTTCTTC
NA	TRBJ1-5	TRBV6-5	TRBD1	CASSRTGQEYQPQHF	TGTGCCAGCAGTAGGACGGGACAGGAATATCAGCCCCAGCATTTT
NA	TRBJ1-2	TRBV5-1	TRBD1	CASSSTGGKGGYTF	TGCGCCAGCAGCTCGACAGGGGGGAAAGGAGGCTACACCTTC
NA	TRBJ2-7	TRBV5-4	TRBD1	CASSSGQGQGQYF	TGTGCCAGCAGCTCGGGACAGGGGCAGGGGCAGTACTTC
NA	TRBJ1-4	TRBV6-2/TRBV6-3	TRBD1	CASSYRTGPKEKLFF	TGTGCCAGCAGTTACCGGACAGGGCCCAAGGAAAAACTGTTTTTT
NA	TRBJ2-5	TRBV24-1	TRBD1	CATSDPRRQGPVETQYF	TGTGCCACCAGTGATCCAAGAAGACAGGGTCCAGTGGAGACCCAGTACTTC
NA	TRBJ1-1	TRBV7-3	NA	CASSLGGGTEAFF	TGTGCCAGCAGCTTAGGGGGAGGCACTGAAGCTTTCTTT
NA	TRBJ2-3	TRBV6-1	NA	CASSEDPGGQDTQYF	TGTGCCAGCAGTGAAGATCCCGGGGGGCAAGATACGCAGTATTTT
NA	TRBJ1-4	TRBV7-2	TRBD1	CASSLTGQDYEKLFF	TGTGCCAGCAGCTTGACGGGACAGGACTATGAAAAACTGTTTTTT
once	TRBJ2-1	TRBV7-9	NA	CASSSPGQVAGLAYNEQFF	TGTGCCAGCAGCTCACCGGGACAGGTTGCGGGACTAGCTTACAATGAGCAGTTCTTC
NA	TRBJ2-3	TRBV3-1/TRBV3-2	TRBD2	CASSPRGRTDTQYF	TGTGCCAGCAGCCCGCGGGGGAGAACAGATACGCAGTATTTT
NA	TRBJ1-1	TRBV9	NA	CASSVAGGAKVNTEAFF	TGTGCCAGCAGCGTAGCGGGGGGCGCAAAGGTGAACACTGAAGCTTTCTTT
NA	TRBJ1-4	TRBV3-1/TRBV3-2	TRBD1	CASSPPGQGGEKLFF	TGTGCCAGCAGCCCACCGGGACAGGGGGGTGAAAAACTGTTTTTT
NA	TRBJ2-7	TRBV24-1	NA	CATAEGDSYEQYF	TGTGCCACCGCAGAGGGGGACTCCTACGAGCAGTACTTC
NA	TRBJ1-4	TRBV15	NA	CATSRWGQTNEKLFF	TGTGCCACCAGCAGATGGGGACAAACGAATGAAAAACTGTTTTTT
few	TRBJ2-7	TRBV6-5	NA	CASSRQYSYEQYF	TGTGCCAGCAGCCGACAGTACTCCTACGAGCAGTACTTC
few	TRBJ1-6	TRBV6-5	NA	CASRAPATGTLHF	TGTGCCAGCAGGGCGCCCGCGACAGGCACCCTCCACTTT
NA	TRBJ2-5	TRBV6-6	NA	CASSYMLQEETQYF	TGTGCCAGCAGTTACATGCTGCAGGAAGAGACCCAGTACTTC
NA	TRBJ1-5	TRBV5-1	TRBD1	CASSPTGLQPQHF	TGCGCCAGCAGCCCGACAGGGCTCCAGCCCCAGCATTTT
NA	TRBJ1-1	TRBV6-5	NA	CASSFTAFPKNTEAFF	TGTGCCAGCAGTTTCACAGCTTTCCCGAAGAACACTGAAGCTTTCTTT
NA	TRBJ2-3	TRBV2	TRBD1	CASRTGQGTTDTQYF	TGTGCCAGCAGGACGGGACAGGGAACCACAGATACGCAGTATTTT
NA	TRBJ2-1	TRBV6-6	TRBD1	CASSYGQAYNEQFF	TGTGCCAGCAGTTACGGACAGGCCTACAATGAGCAGTTCTTC
NA	TRBJ2-1	TRBV5-4	TRBD2	CASSLVGLAGDNEQFF	TGTGCCAGCAGCTTGGTGGGACTAGCGGGGGACAATGAGCAGTTCTTC
NA	TRBJ1-1	TRBV6-5	NA	CASTNPRELTEAFF	TGTGCCAGCACCAACCCCAGGGAATTGACTGAAGCTTTCTTT
NA	TRBJ2-7	TRBV3-1/TRBV3-2	TRBD2	CASSQDIGLAASYEQYF	TGTGCCAGCAGCCAAGATATCGGACTAGCGGCATCCTACGAGCAGTACTTC
NA	TRBJ2-1	TRBV10-3	NA	CAIMGSHNEQFF	TGTGCCATCATGGGCAGCCACAATGAGCAGTTCTTC
NA	TRBJ2-1	TRBV10-3	NA	CAIQRQGNSNEQFF	TGTGCCATTCAGAGACAAGGCAATAGCAATGAGCAGTTCTTC
NA	TRBJ2-7	TRBV6-5	TRBD2	CASRKTSGPLYEQYF	TGTGCCAGCAGAAAGACTAGCGGGCCCCTCTACGAGCAGTACTTC
NA	TRBJ2-3	TRBV30	TRBD2	CAWSGLLAGGDTQYF	TGTGCCTGGAGTGGCTTACTAGCGGGGGGAGATACGCAGTATTTT
NA	TRBJ2-5	TRBV6-2/TRBV6-3	TRBD2	CASSYSPLREAQETQYF	TGTGCCAGCAGTTACTCCCCCTTACGGGAGGCGCAAGAGACCCAGTACTTC
once	TRBJ1-2	TRBV5-4	NA	CASSSSGSKPGYTF	TGTGCCAGCAGCTCTTCAGGGTCGAAGCCTGGCTACACCTTC